These T cell receptor beta chains were read from a single sample in a study of T cell changes during pregnancy in multiple sclerosis. The method was immunoSEQ multiplex PCR; TCRdb's version includes in-frame clones alone and lacks a portion of them. Among under 95,000 clones, roughly 92% were seen once, and the ten largest hold less than 2%. Sequenced here: peripheral blood, sampled in the second trimester of pregnancy. The receptors derive from a female donor with multiple sclerosis, enrolled in a pregnancy study. The CDR3 runs from the conserved cysteine through the conserved F or W. The D gene is left open where the match is weak.

j_gene	v_gene	d_gene	CDR3aa	CDR3nt
TRBJ2-7	TRBV9	TRBD2	CASSPAAGAYEQYF	TGTGCCAGCAGCCCCGCAGCGGGGGCCTACGAGCAGTACTTC
TRBJ1-1	TRBV5-4	-	CASSLTPGGNTEAFF	TGTGCCAGCAGCTTGACCCCCGGGGGAAACACTGAAGCTTTCTTT
TRBJ2-5	TRBV15	TRBD2	CATSATSGRWKETQYF	TGTGCCACCAGCGCAACTAGCGGGAGGTGGAAAGAGACCCAGTACTTC
TRBJ2-1	TRBV5-1	TRBD2	CASSNHLAGAGYNEQFF	TGCGCCAGCAGTAACCATTTAGCGGGAGCAGGCTACAATGAGCAGTTCTTC
TRBJ2-7	TRBV7-8	-	CASSPKGGVEQYF	TGTGCCAGCAGCCCAAAAGGGGGTGTCGAGCAGTACTTC
TRBJ1-2	TRBV2	TRBD1	CVSKSRDSYGYTF	TGTGTCAGCAAGTCTAGGGACAGCTATGGCTACACCTTC
TRBJ1-1	TRBV4-3	-	CASSQGLQGFLGAFF	TGCGCCAGCAGCCAGGGGTTACAGGGTTTTCTTGGAGCTTTCTTT
TRBJ2-1	TRBV7-3	-	CASSLTASYNEQFF	TGTGCCAGCAGCTTAACGGCCAGCTACAATGAGCAGTTCTTC
TRBJ2-2	TRBV7-9	-	CASSDTGFGTGELFF	TGTGCCAGCAGCGACACAGGGTTCGGTACCGGGGAGCTGTTTTTT
TRBJ2-2	TRBV9	TRBD1	CASSVSQGVMAGELFF	TGTGCCAGCAGCGTAAGCCAGGGGGTGATGGCCGGGGAGCTGTTTTTT
TRBJ2-7	TRBV6-6	-	CASTLGGSEQYF	TGTGCCAGCACTCTCGGCGGGTCCGAGCAGTACTTC